This TCR beta chain is drawn from a study of T cells in women clearing cervical HPV infection. With 5 bases clipped from V and 6 bases from J, the junction kept 6 bases outside the gene matches. Looked up from germline, CDR1 is MDHEN and CDR2 is SYDVKM. This CDR3 contains 13 residues. A note on this clone: The CDR3 goes on 3 residues after the read ends, and that part is filled in from the germline J gene.

Sequencing was performed with immunoSEQ multiplex PCR; in TCRdb, only in-frame clones are kept and a portion is missing. The table lists about 19,000 clones. This rearrangement joins TRBV28 to TRBJ2-7; 8 nucleotides line up with TRBD1. This receptor was obtained from a woman aged 18 to 69 with a cervical HPV16 infection that either progressed to CIN3+ or cleared (not recorded which). Material for sequencing was blood buffy coat. The covered CDR3 bases are TGTGCCAGCAGTCCATCGGACAGGGTCGAG. Translation: CASSPSDRVE. The whole CDR3 protein reads CASSPSDRVEQYF.